The 31 T cell receptor beta chains below were found in one sample sequenced in a study of blood T cell repertoires in COVID-19. Some clones are missing from TCRdb's copy, which holds only in-frame ones; the method was immunoSEQ multiplex PCR. The sample consists of 390,000 or so clones, 85% to 90% of them appearing once. Sequencing was performed on peripheral blood. The origin of the receptors is a man between 18 and 29 years old with active or convalescent COVID-19.

The chain joins TRBV7-8 to TRBJ1-3, with 8 bases fitting TRBD1. This CDR3 spans 15 amino acids. Germline-derived CDR1 and CDR2 are SGHVS and FQNEAQ. V trimming: 4 bases; J trimming: 4 bases; junction bases outside the gene matches: 6. The CDR3 here is CASSSRDRRGNTIYF. For the CDR3, the DNA is TGTGCCAGCAGCTCCCGGGACAGGAGAGGAAACACCATATATTTT. The whole variable domain, remainder taken from reference TRBV7-8 and TRBJ1-3, is GAGVSQSPRYKVAKRGQDVALRCDPISGHVSLFWYQQALGQGPEFLTYFQNEAQLDKSGLPSDRFFAERPEGSVSTLKIQRTQQEDSAVYLCASSSRDRRGNTIYFGEGSWLTVV.

The chain uses TRBV28 and TRBJ2-1; a possible D gene is TRBD1 (5 bases). The V end was cut by 5 bases, the J end by 7 bases, with 9 bases between. The CDR3 length is 12 residues. Germline CDR1 reads MDHEN; CDR2 reads SYDVKM. CDR3 amino acids: CASSRQINEQFF. As DNA, the CDR3 is TGTGCCAGCAGTCGACAGATAAATGAGCAGTTCTTC.

J is TRBJ1-2 and V is TRBV27, with D perhaps TRBD1 (5 bases). Trimming cost V 5 bases and J 4 bases, with 11 bases left between them. The CDR3 runs to 13 residues. CDR1 MNHEY and CDR2 SMNVEV come from the germline V gene (reference sequence). CDR3 residues: CASSNRGGYGYTF. The CDR3 DNA reads as TGTGCCAGCAGTAACCGCGGGGGCTATGGCTACACCTTC.

The V gene is TRBV7-9, the J gene TRBJ2-1; TRBD2 is a possible D gene (6 bases). Germline loops: CDR1 SEHNR, CDR2 FQNEAQ (reference sequence). The CDR3 is 16 amino acids. Trimming took 1 base from V and 3 from J, leaving 13 bases between them. The CDR3 bases are TGTGCCAGCAGCTTAGGGCGGACTACCATCTACAATGAGCAGTTCTTC. As protein: CASSLGRTTIYNEQFF.

V gene TRBV2 combines with J gene TRBJ1-1; D may be TRBD1 (6 bases). The CDR3 has 13 amino acids. The V gene's germline CDR1 is SNHLY and CDR2 FYNNEI. The germline V and J ends were trimmed by 6 bases and 3 bases, with 11 bases remaining between them. Here the CDR3 reads CASREDSYTEAFF. CDR3 bases: TGTGCCAGCAGAGAGGACAGTTACACTGAAGCTTTCTTT. Combining the CDR3 with reference TRBV2 and TRBJ1-1 gives the whole variable domain EPEVTQTPSHQVTQMGQEVILRCVPISNHLYFYWYRQILGQKVEFLVSFYNNEISEKSEIFDDQFSVERPDGSNFTLKIRSTKLEDSAMYFCASREDSYTEAFFGQGTRLTVV.

This chain connects TRBV6-6 to TRBJ1-1; D is uncertain. Germline V gene lookup returns CDR1 MNHNY and CDR2 SVGAGI (reference sequence). The CDR3 contains 13 residues. Trimming left V 4 bases short and J 0 bases short, with 6 bases between. CDR3 sequence reads: CASSLRLNTEAFF. The CDR3 DNA reads TGTGCCAGCAGTTTGAGATTGAACACTGAAGCTTTCTTT.

The chain recombines TRBV9 with TRBJ1-1, with 12 bases that match TRBD1. This CDR3 has 15 amino acids. In germline, CDR1 is SGDLS, CDR2 YYNGEE. With 4 bases clipped from V and 6 bases from J, the junction kept 7 bases outside the gene matches. CDR3 residues: CASSTGTGGGAEAFF. DNA for the CDR3: TGTGCCAGCAGCACCGGGACAGGGGGCGGCGCTGAAGCTTTCTTT.

The chain employs TRBV2 and TRBJ1-5; TRBD1 matches 7 bases. V lost 8 bases, J lost 7 bases, and 11 bases stayed unmatched. Per germline, CDR1 SNHLY and CDR2 FYNNEI. The CDR3 loop spans 14 amino acids. This chain's CDR3 is CASRNSQGWQPQHF. In DNA form, the CDR3 reads TGTGCCAGCCGGAATTCACAGGGGTGGCAGCCCCAGCATTTT.

This chain links TRBV7-9 with TRBJ2-2; TRBD2 aligns across 7 bases. The J segment lost 0 bases and the V segment lost 2 bases, leaving 3 bases of the junction unmatched. This CDR3 is built from 16 residues. Germline-derived CDR1 and CDR2 are SEHNR and FQNEAQ (reference sequence). The CDR3: CASSLHGLANTGELFF. CDR3 nucleotide sequence: TGTGCCAGCAGCTTACATGGACTAGCGAACACCGGGGAGCTGTTTTTT. Filled out from reference TRBV7-9 and TRBJ2-2, the complete variable domain reads DTGVSQNPRHKITKRGQNVTFRCDPISEHNRLYWYRQTLGQGPEFLTYFQNEAQLEKSRLLSDRFSAERPKGSFSTLEIQRTEQGDSAMYLCASSLHGLANTGELFFGEGSRLTVL.

Only one count was recorded for this clone. The gene calls are TRBV4-2 and TRBJ2-7; TRBD2 might be the D (5 bases). This CDR3 comprises 14 residues. The V and J ends lost 8 bases and 4 bases respectively, with 18 bases between them. In germline, CDR1 is LGHNA, CDR2 YNFKEQ. The CDR3, as DNA: TGTGCCAGCCTCATGACTTGGAGGTTATACGAGCAGTACTTC. Translation gives CASLMTWRLYEQYF.

J is TRBJ2-1 and V is TRBV19, with D unclear. Germline V gene data show CDR1 as LNHDA and CDR2 as SQIVND (reference sequence). This CDR3 is 14 amino acids long. Trimming cost V 2 bases and J 0 bases, with 5 bases left between them. The CDR3 region is CASSIPSSYNEQFF. CDR3 nucleotides: TGTGCCAGTAGTATACCCAGCTCCTACAATGAGCAGTTCTTC.

The rearrangement joins TRBV6-5 to TRBJ1-2, with 7 bases that match TRBD1. Germline CDR1 is MNHEY and CDR2 is SVGAGI. The CDR3 contains 13 residues. J gave up 0 bases and V 6 bases, and 1 base lay outside the gene matches. CDR3 protein: CASRTGTNYGYTF. Written as DNA, the CDR3 is TGTGCCAGCAGGACAGGGACTAACTATGGCTACACCTTC.

The genes are TRBV27 and TRBJ2-1; tentative D call: TRBD2 (5 bases). The V gene's germline CDR1 is MNHEY and CDR2 SMNVEV (reference sequence). The ends were cut back, 3 bases at V and 7 bases at J, with 13 bases in the middle. The CDR3 length is 14 residues. This CDR3 is CASSLWERWNEQFF. Here the CDR3 DNA reads TGTGCCAGCAGTTTGTGGGAGAGGTGGAATGAGCAGTTCTTC.

The rearrangement links TRBV12-3 or TRBV12-4 to TRBJ2-3; no reliable D call. This CDR3 is 11 amino acids long. V lost 7 bases and J 6 bases, leaving 8 bases between the germline ends. The CDR3 loop reads CASNLADTQYF. The CDR3 DNA sequence: TGTGCCAGCAATTTGGCCGATACGCAGTATTTT.

J is TRBJ1-2 and V is TRBV3-1 (or the pseudogene TRBV3-2), with a tentative D call TRBD1 (5 bases). Germline loops: CDR1 LGHDT, CDR2 YNNKEL (reference sequence). The CDR3 is made up of 14 amino acids. V lost 6 bases and J 4 bases, leaving 15 bases between the germline ends. CDR3 coding DNA: TGTGCCAGCAGGGGGGTTGGGGGAGGCTATGGCTACACCTTC. Residues: CASRGVGGGYGYTF.

This clone is a singleton in its sample. The J gene is TRBJ2-2, the V gene TRBV5-1; TRBD1 matches 8 bases. The length of the CDR3 is 15 residues. Germline V lookup: CDR1 SGHRS, CDR2 YFSETQ. The junction had 3 bases not matched to a gene; V was cut back by 5 bases and J by 0 bases. The CDR3 region is CASSAGGSNTGELFF. The CDR3, as DNA: TGCGCCAGCAGTGCAGGGGGCTCGAACACCGGGGAGCTGTTTTTT.

The chain links TRBV4-2 to TRBJ2-3; weak D call: TRBD2 (6 bases). The CDR3 runs 15 residues. V shed 4 bases and J shed 0 bases, with 11 bases lying between them. Looked up from germline, CDR1 is LGHNA and CDR2 is YNFKEQ. The CDR3 sequence is CASSLGTPSTDTQYF. The CDR3 DNA follows: TGTGCCAGCAGCCTCGGGACTCCTAGCACAGATACGCAGTATTTT.

The chain recombines TRBV29-1 with TRBJ2-7, with D maybe TRBD2 (6 bases). CDR1 and CDR2 (germline): SQVTM, ANQGSEA. V lost 6 bases and J 3 bases, leaving 12 bases between the germline ends. CDR3 length: 12 amino acids. The CDR3 DNA is TGCAGCGTGATGTCTAGCGTCTACGAGCAGTACTTC. This sequence encodes CSVMSSVYEQYF.

This clone has just one count. The gene calls are TRBV11-1 and TRBJ1-2; D possibly corresponds to TRBD1 (6 bases). The germline CDR1 and CDR2 sequences are SGHAT and FQDESV (reference sequence). The CDR3 consists of 15 residues. Trimming removed 4 bases from V and 3 bases from J, with 15 bases in between. CDR3 sequence: CASSYYSTGYYGYTF. The CDR3 region has the DNA TGTGCCAGCAGCTACTATTCTACAGGGTACTATGGCTACACCTTC.

The V gene is TRBV10-3, the J gene TRBJ2-1, with D hard to call. Trimming removed 0 bases from V and 10 bases from J, with 7 bases in between. Germline CDR1 and CDR2: ENHRY and SYGVKD. The CDR3 has 12 amino acids. The CDR3 reads CAISESGPEQFF. CDR3 bases: TGTGCCATCAGTGAGTCTGGCCCAGAGCAGTTCTTC.

Concerning this clone: The junction departs from the called germline gene at one end, perhaps through a read error. In DNA, the CDR3 is TGCGCCAGCAGCTTGACCTGGGATCGCTCTGGGGCCAACGTGCTGACTTTC. Protein sequence: CASSLTWDRSGANVLTF. The rearrangement joins TRBV4-1 to TRBJ2-6, with D maybe TRBD1 (5 bases). The CDR3 loop spans 17 amino acids. CDR1 MGHRA and CDR2 YSYEKL come from the germline V gene.

This rearrangement joins TRBV5-6 to TRBJ1-1, with D unresolved. Germline assignment: CDR1 SGHDT and CDR2 YYEEEE. Trimming pared 4 bases from V and 0 bases from J, leaving 13 bases between. The CDR3 consists of 15 residues. CDR3 nucleotides: TGTGCCAGCAGCACCAGAGGGAGGGTGAACACTGAAGCTTTCTTT. Encoded protein: CASSTRGRVNTEAFF.

The count of this clone is one. This rearrangement joins TRBV7-2 to TRBJ2-1; no clear D gene. The germline gives CDR1 SGHTA, CDR2 FQGNSA. This CDR3 has 16 amino acids. Trimming removed 2 bases at V and 0 bases at J, with 11 bases between. The CDR3 loop reads CASSLYQVTSYNEQFF. CDR3 DNA sequence: TGTGCCAGCAGCTTATATCAGGTGACCTCCTACAATGAGCAGTTCTTC.

This chain uses TRBV21-1 with TRBJ1-2. TRBV21-1 corresponds to a pseudogene. The CDR3 length is 16 residues. CDR3 in DNA: TGTGCCAGCAGCAATCTAATAACGCAGCGCCCCTATGGCTACACCTTC. Translating it yields CASSNLITQRPYGYTF.

The V and J genes are TRBV28 and TRBJ2-1, with 10 bases matching TRBD2. Trimming cost V 5 bases and J 8 bases; bases outside gene matches: 15. The CDR3 totals 17 residues. Germline values: CDR1 MDHEN, CDR2 SYDVKM. CDR3 in DNA: TGTGCCAGCAGTCCCCTAGGAGCTAGCGGGAGCTCCTATGAGCAGTTCTTC. Its protein product is CASSPLGASGSSYEQFF. Full variable domain (remainder filled in from reference TRBV28 and TRBJ2-1): DVKVTQSSRYLVKRTGEKVFLECVQDMDHENMFWYRQDPGLGLRLIYFSYDVKMKEKGDIPEGYSVSREKKERFSLILESASTNQTSMYLCASSPLGASGSSYEQFFGPGTRLTVL.

V and J are TRBV19 and TRBJ1-5, with a possible D match to TRBD1 (6 bases). Germline CDR1 and CDR2: LNHDA and SQIVND (reference sequence). V dropped 3 bases and J dropped 0 bases, with 15 bases sitting between them. The CDR3 totals 17 residues. The CDR3 DNA sequence: TGTGCCAGTAGTATTTCGGCAGGGGCCAATAGCAATCAGCCCCAGCATTTT. This gives the protein CASSISAGANSNQPQHF.

This clone showed up just a few times. The rearrangement uses TRBV29-1 and TRBJ1-2, with 8 bases lining up with TRBD1. Germline CDR1 SQVTM, CDR2 ANQGSEA. The CDR3 runs 12 residues. With 5 bases clipped from V and 7 bases from J, the junction kept 6 bases outside the gene matches. The CDR3, as DNA: TGCAGCGTTTCGGACAGGGCGTCTGGCTACACCTTC. Protein product: CSVSDRASGYTF.

V usage is TRBV10-2 and J usage is TRBJ2-1, with 7 positions matching TRBD2. Germline V lookup: CDR1 WSHSY, CDR2 SAAADI. Trimming removed 7 bases from V and 10 bases from J; junction bases left unmatched: 10. The CDR3 runs 13 residues. CDR3 region: CASNLAGAREQFF. CDR3 DNA sequence: TGCGCCAGCAATCTGGCGGGAGCCCGGGAGCAGTTCTTC.

Ten or more counts support this clone. Written as DNA, the CDR3 is TGTGCCAGCAGCCAATCCTTGGGGGCCAACGTCCTGACTTTC. Translation gives CASSQSLGANVLTF. The V gene is TRBV16, the J gene TRBJ2-6; D unclear. CDR3 length: 14 amino acids. V lost 0 bases and J 4 bases, leaving 4 bases between the germline ends. CDR1 is KGHSY, CDR2 FQNENV, per germline.

The V gene is TRBV28, the J gene TRBJ2-7; TRBD1 matches 9 bases. V lost 2 bases to trimming and J lost 1 base; unmatched junction nucleotides: 3. The germline gives CDR1 MDHEN, CDR2 SYDVKM. The CDR3 length is 15 residues. This CDR3 is CASSLGTGYSYEQYF. CDR3 DNA sequence: TGTGCCAGCAGTTTAGGGACAGGGTATTCCTACGAGCAGTACTTC. Complete variable domain (other parts from reference TRBV28 and TRBJ2-7): DVKVTQSSRYLVKRTGEKVFLECVQDMDHENMFWYRQDPGLGLRLIYFSYDVKMKEKGDIPEGYSVSREKKERFSLILESASTNQTSMYLCASSLGTGYSYEQYFGPGTRLTVT.

This clone was detected ten times or more. V is TRBV11-2 and J is TRBJ2-5; D unresolved. Germline values: CDR1 SGHAT, CDR2 FQNNGV. The CDR3 length is 15 residues. V lost 5 bases to trimming and J lost 1 base, with 14 bases between them. CDR3 DNA sequence: TGTGCCAGCAGCCACCTTAGTTCAGGCCAAGAGACCCAGTACTTC. This translates into CASSHLSSGQETQYF.